Each of the 6 T cell receptor beta chains below was sequenced from the same sample in a study of T-cell reconstitution after alpha-beta-depleted transplantation in children. TCRbeta library preparation incorporated unique molecular identifiers. TCRdb analysed the PCR reads with MiXCR anew, one entry per CDR3 protein. The sample lists approximately 510,000 distinct CDR3 sequences, around 20% occurring once. The input for sequencing was PBMCs from the stem cell graft donor, taken from the stem cell graft. These receptors all come from a human donor who donated a stem cell graft to a child with acute lymphoblastic leukemia.

The rearrangement links TRBV15 to TRBJ2-4; D gene uncertain. CDR3 length equals 18 residues. The V gene's germline CDR1 is LNHNV and CDR2 YYDKDF (reference sequence). V shed 2 bases and J shed 8 bases, with 25 bases lying between them. The CDR3 here is CATSRLLWVGKDQDIQYF. In DNA, the CDR3 is TGTGCCACCAGCAGATTACTATGGGTGGGGAAGGACCAAGACATTCAGTACTTC.

This clonotype was counted at least ten times. The chain recombines TRBV5-6 with TRBJ2-1; possibly TRBD1 for D (6 bases). CDR1 and CDR2 (germline): SGHDT, YYEEEE. The germline V and J ends were trimmed by 0 bases and 10 bases, with 8 bases remaining between them. CDR3 length: 12 residues. The CDR3 DNA reads as TGTGCCAGCAGCTTGGCAGGGGTGGAGCAGTTCTTC. Translating gives CASSLAGVEQFF.

The genes are TRBV20-1 and TRBJ2-7, with TRBD1 as a possible D gene (7 bases). CDR3 length equals 14 residues. V lost 5 bases and J lost 6, with 20 bases in between. Germline-derived CDR1 and CDR2 are DFQATT and SNEGSKA (reference sequence). Here the CDR3 reads CSAPGDSSLGEQYF. As DNA, the CDR3 is TGCAGTGCTCCGGGGGACAGTAGTTTGGGCGAGCAGTACTTC.

The rearrangement links TRBV20-1 to TRBJ1-5; 10 nucleotides agree with TRBD1. This CDR3 has 18 residues. V was pared by 0 bases and J by 2 bases, with 10 bases of the junction left unmatched. Germline-derived CDR1 and CDR2 are DFQATT and SNEGSKA (reference sequence). This chain's CDR3 is CSARDLRTGGSGNQPQHF. The CDR3 DNA reads as TGCAGTGCTAGAGATCTCCGGACAGGGGGTAGTGGCAATCAGCCCCAGCATTTT.

V usage is TRBV7-9 and J usage is TRBJ2-5; 8 bases are a match to TRBD2. J lost 7 bases, V lost 6 bases, and 4 bases had no gene match. This CDR3 is 12 amino acids long. Germline V gene data show CDR1 as SEHNR and CDR2 as FQNEAQ (reference sequence). CDR3 sequence reads: CASRTSEGTQYF. The CDR3 coding sequence is TGTGCCAGCAGGACTAGCGAGGGGACCCAGTACTTC.

This chain joins TRBV27 and TRBJ2-1; TRBD2 agrees at 12 bases. The J segment lost 8 bases and the V segment lost 5 bases, leaving 7 bases of the junction unmatched. The CDR3 extends over 15 amino acids. CDR1 MNHEY and CDR2 SMNVEV come from the germline V gene (reference sequence). CDR3: CASSLLRLAGDEQFF. CDR3 bases: TGTGCCAGCAGTCTGCTTCGACTAGCGGGGGATGAGCAGTTCTTC.